This record covers a single TCR beta chain. What it binds is unknown. UMI labels and 5' RACE were used to prepare the TRB cDNA libraries. TCRdb derives one entry per CDR3 protein from the 5' RACE reads, leaving out DNA. In all, the sample yields about 120,000 distinct CDR3 sequences. This entry is derived from a study of CXCR3-negative and CXCR3-positive naive CD8 T cells. Study-wide findings and caveats: For CXCR3-positive naive cells, TRB CDR3s were more hydrophobic than those of CXCR3-negative naive cells. Diversity was high in both naive subsets and much lower in memory cells.

The germline CDR1 and CDR2 sequences are SQVTM and ANQGSEA. This CDR3 has 14 residues. The clonotype was recovered from a human donor in good health. Some clones in this sample may be carry-over from other donors' samples. This chain joins TRBV29-1 and TRBJ2-1; TCRdb outputs TRBD2, but without DNA this stays unchecked. Source material: naive CXCR3+ CD8+ T cells from blood. Subset noted: CD45RO-CCR7+CD27+CD95- naive CD8+ T cells expressing CXCR3 (TNR3+). The CDR3 loop reads CSAGLAGDYNERFF.